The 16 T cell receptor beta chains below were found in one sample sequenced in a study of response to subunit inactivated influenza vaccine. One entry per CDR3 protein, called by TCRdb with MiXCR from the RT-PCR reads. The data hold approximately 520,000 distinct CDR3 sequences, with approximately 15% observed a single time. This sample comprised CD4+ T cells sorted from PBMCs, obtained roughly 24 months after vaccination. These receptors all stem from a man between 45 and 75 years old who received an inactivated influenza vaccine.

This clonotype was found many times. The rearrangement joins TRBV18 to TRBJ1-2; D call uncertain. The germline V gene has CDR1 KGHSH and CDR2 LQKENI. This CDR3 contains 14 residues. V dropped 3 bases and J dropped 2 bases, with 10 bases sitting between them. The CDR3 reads CASSPRTENYGYTF. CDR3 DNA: TGTGCCAGCTCACCGAGGACTGAAAACTATGGCTACACCTTC. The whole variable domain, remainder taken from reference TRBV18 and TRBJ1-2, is NAGVMQNPRHLVRRRGQEARLRCSPMKGHSHVYWYRQLPEEGLKFMVYLQKENIIDESGMPKERFSAEFPKEGPSILRIQQVVRGDSAAYFCASSPRTENYGYTFGSGTRLTVV.

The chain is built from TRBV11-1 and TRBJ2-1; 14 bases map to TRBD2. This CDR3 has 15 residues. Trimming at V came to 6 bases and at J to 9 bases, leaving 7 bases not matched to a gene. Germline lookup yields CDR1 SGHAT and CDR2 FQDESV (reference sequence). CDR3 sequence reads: CASRLGTSGGSEQFF. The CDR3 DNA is TGTGCCAGCAGACTAGGGACTAGCGGGGGTAGTGAGCAGTTCTTC.

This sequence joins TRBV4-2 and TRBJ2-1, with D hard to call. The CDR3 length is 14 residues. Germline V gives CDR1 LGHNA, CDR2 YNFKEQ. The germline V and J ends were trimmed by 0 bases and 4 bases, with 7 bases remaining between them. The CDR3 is CASSQEMEYNEQFF. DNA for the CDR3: TGTGCCAGCAGCCAAGAAATGGAATACAATGAGCAGTTCTTC.

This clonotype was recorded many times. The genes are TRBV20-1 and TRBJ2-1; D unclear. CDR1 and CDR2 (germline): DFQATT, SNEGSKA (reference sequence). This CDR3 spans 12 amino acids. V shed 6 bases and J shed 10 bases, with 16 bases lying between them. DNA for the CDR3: TGCAGTGCCGCTAGATCTGGGGTCGAGCAGTTCTTC. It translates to CSAARSGVEQFF.

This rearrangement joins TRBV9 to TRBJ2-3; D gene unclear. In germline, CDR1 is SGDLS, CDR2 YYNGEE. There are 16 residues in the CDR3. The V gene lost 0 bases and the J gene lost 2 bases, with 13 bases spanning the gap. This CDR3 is CASSVALATYTDTQYF. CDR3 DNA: TGTGCCAGCAGCGTAGCTTTGGCTACCTACACAGATACGCAGTATTTT.

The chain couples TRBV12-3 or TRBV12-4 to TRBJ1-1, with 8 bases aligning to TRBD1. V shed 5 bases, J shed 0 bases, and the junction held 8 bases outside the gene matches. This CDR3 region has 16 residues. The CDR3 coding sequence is TGTGCCAGCAGTCCAACTCCGGGACAGGTGAACACTGAAGCTTTCTTT. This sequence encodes CASSPTPGQVNTEAFF.

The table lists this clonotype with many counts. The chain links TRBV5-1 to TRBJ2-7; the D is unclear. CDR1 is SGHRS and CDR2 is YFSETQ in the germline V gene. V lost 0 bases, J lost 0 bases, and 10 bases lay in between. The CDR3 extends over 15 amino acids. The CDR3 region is CASSLGEADSYEQYF. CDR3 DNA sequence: TGCGCCAGCAGCTTGGGAGAAGCAGACTCCTACGAGCAGTACTTC.

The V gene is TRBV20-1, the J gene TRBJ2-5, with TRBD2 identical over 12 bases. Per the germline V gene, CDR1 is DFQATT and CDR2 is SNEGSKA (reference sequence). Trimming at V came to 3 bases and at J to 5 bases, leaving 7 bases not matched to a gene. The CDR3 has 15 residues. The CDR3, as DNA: TGCAGTGCTAGTGACCCTAGCGGGAGGGGGGAGACCCAGTACTTC. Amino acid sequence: CSASDPSGRGETQYF.

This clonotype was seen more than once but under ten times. The CDR3 DNA follows: TGTGCCAGCAGCTCCCTAGCGGGTTCCTACAATGAGCAGTTCTTC. This sequence encodes CASSSLAGSYNEQFF. The chain carries TRBV5-5 and TRBJ2-1; 8 positions match TRBD2. Germline CDR1 SGHKS, CDR2 YYEKEE (reference sequence). J lost 1 base, V lost 3 bases, and 3 bases had no gene match. This CDR3 has 15 residues.

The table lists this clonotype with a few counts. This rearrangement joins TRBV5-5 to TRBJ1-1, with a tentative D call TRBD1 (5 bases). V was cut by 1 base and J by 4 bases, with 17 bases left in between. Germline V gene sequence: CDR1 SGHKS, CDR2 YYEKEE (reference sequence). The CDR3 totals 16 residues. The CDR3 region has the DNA TGTGCCAGCAGCTTGACCCTGGACACCCGAGGCACTGAAGCTTTCTTT. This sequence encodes CASSLTLDTRGTEAFF.

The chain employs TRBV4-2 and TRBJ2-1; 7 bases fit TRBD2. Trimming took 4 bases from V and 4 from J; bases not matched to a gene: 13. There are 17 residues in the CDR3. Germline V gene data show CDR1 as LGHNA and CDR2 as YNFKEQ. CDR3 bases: TGTGCCAGCAGCCTCCTTATTGGGCGGGGGATGTACAATGAGCAGTTCTTC. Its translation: CASSLLIGRGMYNEQFF.

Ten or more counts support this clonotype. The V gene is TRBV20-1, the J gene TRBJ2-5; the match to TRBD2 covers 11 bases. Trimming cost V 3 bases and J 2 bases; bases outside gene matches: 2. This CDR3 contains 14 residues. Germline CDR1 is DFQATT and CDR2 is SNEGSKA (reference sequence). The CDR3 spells CSARGTSGQETQYF. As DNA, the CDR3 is TGCAGTGCTAGGGGGACTAGCGGACAAGAGACCCAGTACTTC.

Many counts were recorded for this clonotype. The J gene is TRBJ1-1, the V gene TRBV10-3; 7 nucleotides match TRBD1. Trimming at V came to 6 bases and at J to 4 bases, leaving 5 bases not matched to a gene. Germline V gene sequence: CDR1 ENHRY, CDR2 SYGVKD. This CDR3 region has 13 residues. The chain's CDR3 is CAIRQGTGTEAFF. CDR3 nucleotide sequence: TGTGCCATCAGACAGGGGACGGGCACTGAAGCTTTCTTT.

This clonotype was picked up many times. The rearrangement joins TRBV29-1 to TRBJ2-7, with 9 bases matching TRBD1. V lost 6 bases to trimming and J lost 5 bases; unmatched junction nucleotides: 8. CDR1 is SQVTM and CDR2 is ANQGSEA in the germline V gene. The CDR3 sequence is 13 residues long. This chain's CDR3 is CSVDQGTGNEQYF. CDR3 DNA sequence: TGCAGCGTCGATCAAGGGACAGGGAACGAGCAGTACTTC.

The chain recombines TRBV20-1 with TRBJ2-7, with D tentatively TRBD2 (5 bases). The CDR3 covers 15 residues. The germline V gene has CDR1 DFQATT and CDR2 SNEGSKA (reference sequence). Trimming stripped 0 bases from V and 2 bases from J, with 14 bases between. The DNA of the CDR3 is TGCAGTGCTAGAGACCCCAGCGGTCTCCCCTACGAGCAGTACTTC. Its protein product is CSARDPSGLPYEQYF.

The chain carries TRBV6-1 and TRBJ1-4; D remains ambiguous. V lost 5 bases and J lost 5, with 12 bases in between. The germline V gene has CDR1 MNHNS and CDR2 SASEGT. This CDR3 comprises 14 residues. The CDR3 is CASSRETRNEKLFF. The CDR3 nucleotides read TGTGCCAGCAGTCGAGAAACTCGCAATGAAAAACTGTTTTTT.